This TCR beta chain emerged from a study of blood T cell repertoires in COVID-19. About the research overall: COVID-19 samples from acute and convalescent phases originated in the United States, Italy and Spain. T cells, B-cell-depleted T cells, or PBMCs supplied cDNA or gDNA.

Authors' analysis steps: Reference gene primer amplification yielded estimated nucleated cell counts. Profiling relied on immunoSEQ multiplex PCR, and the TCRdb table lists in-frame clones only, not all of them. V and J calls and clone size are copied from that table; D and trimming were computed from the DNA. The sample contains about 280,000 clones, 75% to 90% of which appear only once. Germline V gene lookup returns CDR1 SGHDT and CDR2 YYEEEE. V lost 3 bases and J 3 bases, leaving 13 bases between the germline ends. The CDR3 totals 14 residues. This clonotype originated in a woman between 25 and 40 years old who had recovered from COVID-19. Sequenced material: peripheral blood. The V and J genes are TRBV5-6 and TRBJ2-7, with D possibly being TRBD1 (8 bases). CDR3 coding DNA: TGTGCCAGCAGCTCGGGGGGACAGGTCTACGAGCAGTACTTC. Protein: CASSSGGQVYEQYF.